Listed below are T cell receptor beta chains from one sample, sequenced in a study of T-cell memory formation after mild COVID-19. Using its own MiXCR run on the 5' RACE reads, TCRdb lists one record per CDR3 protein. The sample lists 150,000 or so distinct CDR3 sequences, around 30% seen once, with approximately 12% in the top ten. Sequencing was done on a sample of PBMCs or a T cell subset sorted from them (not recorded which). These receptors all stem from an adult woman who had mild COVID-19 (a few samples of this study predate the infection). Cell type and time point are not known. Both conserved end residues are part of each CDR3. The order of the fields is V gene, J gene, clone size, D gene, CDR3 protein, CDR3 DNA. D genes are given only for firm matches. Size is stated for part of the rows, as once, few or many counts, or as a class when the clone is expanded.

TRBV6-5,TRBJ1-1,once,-,CASSYGRSDAAFF,TGTGCCAGCAGTTACGGACGAAGTGATGCGGCTTTCTTT
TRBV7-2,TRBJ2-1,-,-,CASSFGRDNEQFF,TGTGCCAGCAGCTTTGGCAGGGACAATGAGCAGTTCTTC
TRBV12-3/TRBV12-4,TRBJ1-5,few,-,CASSFAGYNQPQHF,TGTGCCAGCAGTTTTGCAGGGTACAATCAGCCCCAGCATTTT
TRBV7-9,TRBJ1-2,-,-,CASSLSGYGYTF,TGTGCCAGCAGCTTAAGCGGTTATGGCTACACCTTC
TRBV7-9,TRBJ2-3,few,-,CASRYTLLTPPSTDTQYF,TGTGCCAGCAGATATACCCTGCTAACACCCCCTAGCACAGATACGCAGTATTTT
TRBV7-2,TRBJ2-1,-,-,CASSLVTGVSNEQFF,TGTGCCAGCAGCTTAGTCACGGGGGTGAGCAATGAGCAGTTCTTC
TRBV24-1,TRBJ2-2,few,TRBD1,CATSDTQGAVGELFF,TGTGCCACCAGTGATACACAGGGGGCTGTCGGGGAGCTGTTTTTT
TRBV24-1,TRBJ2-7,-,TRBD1,CATSDYGTGSHEQYF,TGTGCCACCAGTGATTATGGGACAGGGTCCCACGAGCAGTACTTC
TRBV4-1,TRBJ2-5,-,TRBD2,CASSQEGLVSPQETQYF,TGCGCCAGCAGCCAAGAGGGACTAGTTTCACCCCAAGAGACCCAGTACTTC
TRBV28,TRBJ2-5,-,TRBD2,CAGGGYYQETQYF,TGTGCTGGCGGGGGATACTACCAAGAGACCCAGTACTTC
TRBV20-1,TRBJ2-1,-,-,CSASVGRALEQFF,TGCAGTGCTAGTGTCGGGAGAGCCCTCGAGCAGTTCTTC
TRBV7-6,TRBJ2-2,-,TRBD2,CASSPGTSRTGELFF,TGTGCCAGCAGCCCCGGGACTAGCCGCACCGGGGAGCTGTTTTTT
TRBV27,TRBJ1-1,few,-,CASRFPGSHTEAFF,TGTGCCAGCAGATTTCCAGGGTCGCACACTGAAGCTTTCTTT
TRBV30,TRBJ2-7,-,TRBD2,CAWSFLAGAYEQYF,TGTGCCTGGAGTTTCCTCGCGGGAGCCTACGAGCAGTACTTC
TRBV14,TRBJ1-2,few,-,CASSPITGSHYGYTF,TGTGCCAGCAGCCCGATCACGGGATCCCACTATGGCTACACCTTC
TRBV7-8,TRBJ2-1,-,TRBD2,CASSPGLAGRYNEQFF,TGTGCCAGCAGCCCCGGACTAGCGGGGAGATACAATGAGCAGTTCTTC
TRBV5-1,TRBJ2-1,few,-,CASSGGGLDEQFF,TGCGCCAGCAGCGGAGGGGGGCTGGATGAGCAGTTCTTC
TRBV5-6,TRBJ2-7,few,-,CASSSRDTYEQYF,TGTGCCAGCAGCTCTCGGGACACCTACGAGCAGTACTTC
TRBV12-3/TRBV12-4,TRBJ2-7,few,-,CASSPLTAIGQYF,TGTGCCAGCAGCCCACTTACAGCTATTGGGCAGTACTTC
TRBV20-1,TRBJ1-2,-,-,CSASSGDGYTF,TGCAGTGCTAGTTCAGGGGACGGCTACACCTTC
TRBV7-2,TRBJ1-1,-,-,CASSLEGLTNTEAFF,TGTGCCAGCAGCTTAGAAGGACTCACGAACACTGAAGCTTTCTTT
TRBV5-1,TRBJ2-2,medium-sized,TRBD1,CASSPRQGFDTGELFF,TGCGCCAGCAGCCCTAGACAGGGCTTTGACACCGGGGAGCTGTTTTTT
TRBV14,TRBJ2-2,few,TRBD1,CASSQIGTANTGELFF,TGTGCCAGCAGCCAAATCGGGACAGCGAACACCGGGGAGCTGTTTTTT
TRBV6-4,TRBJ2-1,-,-,CASSELRVKSYNEQFF,TGTGCCAGCAGTGAGCTTCGGGTAAAATCCTACAATGAGCAGTTCTTC
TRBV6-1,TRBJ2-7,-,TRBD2,CASSGAGAVYEQYF,TGTGCCAGCAGTGGGGCGGGAGCTGTCTACGAGCAGTACTTC
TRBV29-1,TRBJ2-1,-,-,CSVFDSYNEQFF,TGCAGTGTTTTCGACAGTTACAATGAGCAGTTCTTC
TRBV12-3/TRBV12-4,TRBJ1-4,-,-,CASSPPYEGLFF,TGTGCCAGCAGTCCACCGTATGAGGGTCTGTTTTTT
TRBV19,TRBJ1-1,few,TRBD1,CATSGGTEAFF,TGTGCCACATCAGGGGGCACTGAAGCTTTCTTT
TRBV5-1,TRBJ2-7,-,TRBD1,CASSYQGAPSEQYF,TGCGCCAGCAGCTATCAGGGGGCGCCTTCCGAGCAGTACTTC
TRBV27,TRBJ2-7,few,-,CASSFGGKGEQYF,TGTGCCAGCAGTTTTGGGGGGAAAGGGGAGCAGTACTTC
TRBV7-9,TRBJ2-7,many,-,CASSLTYEQYF,TGTGCCAGCAGCTTAACCTACGAGCAGTACTTC
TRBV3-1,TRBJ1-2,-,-,CASSQEGLGSYYGYTF,TGTGCCAGCAGCCAAGAGGGTCTAGGCAGCTACTATGGCTACACCTTC
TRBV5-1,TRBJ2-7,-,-,CASSLGAGHLYEQYF,TGCGCCAGCAGCTTGGGAGCAGGACACCTCTACGAGCAGTACTTC
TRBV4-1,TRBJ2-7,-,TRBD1,CASSQVGLTGEEEQYF,TGCGCCAGCAGCCAAGTTGGTTTGACAGGGGAGGAGGAGCAGTACTTC
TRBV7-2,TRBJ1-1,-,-,CASSFPDRLNTEAFF,TGTGCCAGCAGCTTTCCCGACAGGCTGAACACTGAAGCTTTCTTT
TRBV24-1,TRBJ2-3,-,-,CATSDPSGATNTQYF,TGTGCCACCAGTGATCCCTCCGGGGCTACCAATACGCAGTATTTT
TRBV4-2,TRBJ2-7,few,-,CASSQGWPGGSSYEQYF,TGTGCCAGCAGCCAAGGCTGGCCCGGGGGAAGCTCCTACGAGCAGTACTTC
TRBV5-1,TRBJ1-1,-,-,CASSSKSRGNTEAFF,TGCGCCAGCAGCAGTAAGTCTCGAGGGAACACTGAAGCTTTCTTT
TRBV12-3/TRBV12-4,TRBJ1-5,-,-,CASSLPRDNQPQHF,TGTGCCAGCAGTTTACCGAGGGACAATCAGCCCCAGCATTTT
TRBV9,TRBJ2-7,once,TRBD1,CASSARIGTAPYEQYF,TGTGCCAGCAGCGCACGTATTGGGACAGCACCCTACGAGCAGTACTTC
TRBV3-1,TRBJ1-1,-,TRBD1,CASRHHRGRNTEAFF,TGTGCCAGCAGGCACCACAGGGGAAGGAACACTGAAGCTTTCTTT
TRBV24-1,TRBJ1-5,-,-,CATSDFRDSNQPQHF,TGTGCCACCAGTGATTTTAGGGATAGCAATCAGCCCCAGCATTTT
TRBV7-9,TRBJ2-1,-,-,CASSFLGRSYNEQFF,TGTGCCAGCAGCTTCCTCGGACGGAGCTACAATGAGCAGTTCTTC